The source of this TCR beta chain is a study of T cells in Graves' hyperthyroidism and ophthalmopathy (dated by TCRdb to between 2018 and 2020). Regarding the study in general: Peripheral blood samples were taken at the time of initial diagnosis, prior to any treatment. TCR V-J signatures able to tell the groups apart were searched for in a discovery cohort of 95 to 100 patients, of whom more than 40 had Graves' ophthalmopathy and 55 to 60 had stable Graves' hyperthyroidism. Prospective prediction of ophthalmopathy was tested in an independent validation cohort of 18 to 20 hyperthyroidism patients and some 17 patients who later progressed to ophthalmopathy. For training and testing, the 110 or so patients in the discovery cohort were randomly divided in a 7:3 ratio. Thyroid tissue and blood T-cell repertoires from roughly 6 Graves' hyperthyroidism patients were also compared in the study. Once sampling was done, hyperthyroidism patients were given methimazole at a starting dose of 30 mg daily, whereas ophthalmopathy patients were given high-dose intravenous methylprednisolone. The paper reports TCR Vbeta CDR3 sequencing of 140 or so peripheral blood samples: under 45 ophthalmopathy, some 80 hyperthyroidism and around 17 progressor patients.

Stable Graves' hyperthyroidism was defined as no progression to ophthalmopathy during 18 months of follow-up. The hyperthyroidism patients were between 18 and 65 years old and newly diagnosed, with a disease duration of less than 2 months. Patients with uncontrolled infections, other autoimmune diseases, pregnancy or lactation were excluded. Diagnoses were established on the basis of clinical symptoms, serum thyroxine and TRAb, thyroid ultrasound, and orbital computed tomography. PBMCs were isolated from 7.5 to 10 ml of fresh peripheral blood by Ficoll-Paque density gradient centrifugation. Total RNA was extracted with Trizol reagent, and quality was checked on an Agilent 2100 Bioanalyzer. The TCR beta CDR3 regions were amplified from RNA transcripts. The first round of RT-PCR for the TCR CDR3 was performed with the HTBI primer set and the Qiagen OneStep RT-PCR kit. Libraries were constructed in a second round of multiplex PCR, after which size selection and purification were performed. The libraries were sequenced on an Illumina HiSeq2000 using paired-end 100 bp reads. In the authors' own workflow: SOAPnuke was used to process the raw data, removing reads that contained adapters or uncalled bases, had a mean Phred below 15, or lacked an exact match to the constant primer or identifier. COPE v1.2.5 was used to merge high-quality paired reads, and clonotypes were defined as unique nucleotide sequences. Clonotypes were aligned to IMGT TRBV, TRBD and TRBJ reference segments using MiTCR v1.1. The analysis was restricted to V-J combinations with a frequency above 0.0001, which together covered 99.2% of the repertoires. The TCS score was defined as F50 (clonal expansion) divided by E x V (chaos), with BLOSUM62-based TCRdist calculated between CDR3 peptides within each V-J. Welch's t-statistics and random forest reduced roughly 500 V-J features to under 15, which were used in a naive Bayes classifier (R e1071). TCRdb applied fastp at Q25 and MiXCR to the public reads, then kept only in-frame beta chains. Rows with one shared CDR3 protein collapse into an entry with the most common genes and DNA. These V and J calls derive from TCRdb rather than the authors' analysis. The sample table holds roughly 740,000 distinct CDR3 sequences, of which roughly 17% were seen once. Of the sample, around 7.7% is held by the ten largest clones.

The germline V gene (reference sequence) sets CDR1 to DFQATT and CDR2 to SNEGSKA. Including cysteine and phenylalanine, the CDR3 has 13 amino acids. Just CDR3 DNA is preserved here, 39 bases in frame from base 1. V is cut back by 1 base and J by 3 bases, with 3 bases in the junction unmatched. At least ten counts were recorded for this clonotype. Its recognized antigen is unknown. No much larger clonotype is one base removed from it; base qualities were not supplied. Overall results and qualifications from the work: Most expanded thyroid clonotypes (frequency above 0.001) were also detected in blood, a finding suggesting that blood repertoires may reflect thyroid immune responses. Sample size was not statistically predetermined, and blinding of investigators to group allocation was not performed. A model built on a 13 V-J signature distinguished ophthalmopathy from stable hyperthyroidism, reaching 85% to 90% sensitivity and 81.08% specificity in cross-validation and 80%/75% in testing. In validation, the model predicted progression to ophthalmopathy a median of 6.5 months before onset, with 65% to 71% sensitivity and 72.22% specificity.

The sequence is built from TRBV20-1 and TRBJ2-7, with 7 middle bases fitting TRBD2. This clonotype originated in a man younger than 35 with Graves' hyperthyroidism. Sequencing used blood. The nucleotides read TGCAGTGCTAGAGCCCCGGGGGGCTACGAGCAGTACTTC. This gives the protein CSARAPGGYEQYF.